This TCR beta chain is from a study of patients and donors after allogeneic stem cell transplantation. TCRdb re-derived calls from the RT-PCR reads in MiXCR, one entry per CDR3 protein. Counted here are about a million distinct CDR3 sequences, under 20% occurring once; the ten biggest clones make up roughly 6%. The CDR3 covers 14 residues. The ends were cut back, 4 bases at V and 5 bases at J, with 12 bases in the middle. The germline V gene encodes CDR1 SGHRS and CDR2 YFSETQ. V gene TRBV5-1 combines with J gene TRBJ1-4; possible D gene TRBD1, 6 bases. The sample taken for sequencing was blood, either unsorted or a sorted T cell fraction (not recorded which). This sequence originates from a human donor who was either an allogeneic HSCT recipient or a stem cell or donor lymphocyte infusion donor (not recorded which). It is not recorded whose cells these are; they may come from a transplant donor. CDR3 protein: CASSPDSGNEKLFF. CDR3 nucleotides: TGCGCCAGCAGCCCGGACAGTGGGAATGAAAAACTGTTTTTT. The full variable domain, its missing parts supplied by reference TRBV5-1 and TRBJ1-4, is KAGVTQTPRYLIKTRGQQVTLSCSPISGHRSVSWYQQTPGQGLQFLFEYFSETQRNKGNFPGRFSGRQFSNSRSEMNVSTLELGDSALYLCASSPDSGNEKLFFGSGTQLSVL.